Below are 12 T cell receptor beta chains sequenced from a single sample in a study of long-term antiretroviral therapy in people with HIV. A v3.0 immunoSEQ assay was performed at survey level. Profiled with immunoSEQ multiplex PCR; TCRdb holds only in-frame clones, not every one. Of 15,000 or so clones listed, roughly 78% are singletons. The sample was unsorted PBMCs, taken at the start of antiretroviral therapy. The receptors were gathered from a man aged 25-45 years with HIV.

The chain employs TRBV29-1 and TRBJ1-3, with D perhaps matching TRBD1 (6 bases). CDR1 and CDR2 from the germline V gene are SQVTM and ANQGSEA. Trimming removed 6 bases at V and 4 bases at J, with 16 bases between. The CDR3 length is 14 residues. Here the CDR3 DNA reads TGCAGCGTACAAAGTACAGGGTCAGGAAACACCATATATTTT. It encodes CSVQSTGSGNTIYF.

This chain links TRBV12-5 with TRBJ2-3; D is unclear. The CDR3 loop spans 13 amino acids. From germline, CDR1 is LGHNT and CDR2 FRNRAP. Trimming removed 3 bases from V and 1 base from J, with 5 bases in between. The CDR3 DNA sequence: TGTGCTAGTGGTTTTGGTCGCACAGATACGCAGTATTTT. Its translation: CASGFGRTDTQYF.

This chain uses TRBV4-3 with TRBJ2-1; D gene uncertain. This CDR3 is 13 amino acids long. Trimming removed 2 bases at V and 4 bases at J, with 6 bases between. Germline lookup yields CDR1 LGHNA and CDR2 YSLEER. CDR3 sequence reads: CASSQLKYNEQFF. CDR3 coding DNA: TGCGCCAGCAGCCAATTGAAATACAATGAGCAGTTCTTC.

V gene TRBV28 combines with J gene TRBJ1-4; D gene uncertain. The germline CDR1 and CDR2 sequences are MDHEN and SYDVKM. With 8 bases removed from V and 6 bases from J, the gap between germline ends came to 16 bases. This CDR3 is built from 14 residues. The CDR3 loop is CASREGGEDEKLFF. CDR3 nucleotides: TGTGCCAGCCGCGAGGGAGGAGAGGATGAAAAACTGTTTTTT.

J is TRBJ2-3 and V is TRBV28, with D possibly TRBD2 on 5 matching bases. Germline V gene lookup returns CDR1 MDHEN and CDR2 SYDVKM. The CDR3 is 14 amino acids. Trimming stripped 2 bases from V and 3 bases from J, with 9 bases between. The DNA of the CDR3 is TGTGCCAGCAGTTTAGCGGGTGGTACAGATACGCAGTATTTT. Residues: CASSLAGGTDTQYF.

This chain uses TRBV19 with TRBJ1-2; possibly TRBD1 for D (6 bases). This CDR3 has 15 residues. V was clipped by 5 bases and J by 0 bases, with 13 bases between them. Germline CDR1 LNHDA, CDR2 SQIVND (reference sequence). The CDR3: CASSPRTDANYGYTF. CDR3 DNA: TGTGCCAGTAGTCCCAGGACAGACGCTAACTATGGCTACACCTTC. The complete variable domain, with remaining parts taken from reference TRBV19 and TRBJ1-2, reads DGGITQSPKYLFRKEGQNVTLSCEQNLNHDAMYWYRQDPGQGLRLIYYSQIVNDFQKGDIAEGYSVSREKKESFPLTVTSAQKNPTAFYLCASSPRTDANYGYTFGSGTRLTVV.

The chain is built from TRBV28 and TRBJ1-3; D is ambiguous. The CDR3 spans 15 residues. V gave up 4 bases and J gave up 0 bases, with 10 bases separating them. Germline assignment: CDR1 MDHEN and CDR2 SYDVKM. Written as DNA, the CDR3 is TGTGCCAGCAGTTCACACACCAGCTCTGGAAACACCATATATTTT. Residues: CASSSHTSSGNTIYF.

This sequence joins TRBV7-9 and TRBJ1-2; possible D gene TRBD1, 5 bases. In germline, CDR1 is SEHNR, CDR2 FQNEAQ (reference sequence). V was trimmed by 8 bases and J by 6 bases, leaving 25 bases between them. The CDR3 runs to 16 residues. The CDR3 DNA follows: TGTGCCAGCGACGGGGCGATGGGCGGCCTTAAAGATGGCTACACCTTC. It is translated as CASDGAMGGLKDGYTF.

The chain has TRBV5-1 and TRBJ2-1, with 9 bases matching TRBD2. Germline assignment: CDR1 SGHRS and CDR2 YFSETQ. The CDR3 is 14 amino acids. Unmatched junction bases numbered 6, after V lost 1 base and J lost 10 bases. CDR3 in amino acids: CASSLQERGAEQFF. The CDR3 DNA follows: TGCGCCAGCAGCTTGCAAGAGCGGGGGGCCGAGCAGTTCTTC.

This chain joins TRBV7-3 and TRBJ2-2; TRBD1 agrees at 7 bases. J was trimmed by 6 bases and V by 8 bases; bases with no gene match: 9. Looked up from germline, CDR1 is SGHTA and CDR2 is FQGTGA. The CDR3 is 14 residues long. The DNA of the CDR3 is TGTGCCAGCGGTGCAGGGGGAAATGCCGGGGAGCTGTTTTTT. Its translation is CASGAGGNAGELFF. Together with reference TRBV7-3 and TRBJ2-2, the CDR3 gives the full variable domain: GAGVSQTPSNKVTEKGKYVELRCDPISGHTALYWYRQSLGQGPEFLIYFQGTGAADDSGLPNDRFFAVRPEGSVSTLKIQRTERGDSAVYLCASGAGGNAGELFFGEGSRLTVL.

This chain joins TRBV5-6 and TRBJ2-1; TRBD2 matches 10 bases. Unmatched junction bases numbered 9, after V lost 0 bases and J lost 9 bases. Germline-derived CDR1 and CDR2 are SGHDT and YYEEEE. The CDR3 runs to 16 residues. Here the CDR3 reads CASSLALAGVLGEQFF. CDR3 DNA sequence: TGTGCCAGCAGCTTGGCGCTAGCGGGAGTCCTGGGTGAGCAGTTCTTC.

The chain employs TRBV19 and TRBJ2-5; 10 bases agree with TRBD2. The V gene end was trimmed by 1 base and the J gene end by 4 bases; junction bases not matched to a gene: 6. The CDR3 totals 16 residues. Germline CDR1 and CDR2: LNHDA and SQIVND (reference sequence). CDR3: CASSIGLAGVPETQYF. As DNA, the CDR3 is TGTGCCAGTAGTATAGGGCTAGCGGGAGTCCCAGAGACCCAGTACTTC.